The 16 T cell receptor beta chains below all came from one sample that was sequenced in a study of T-cell memory formation after mild COVID-19. TCRdb used MiXCR to reprocess the 5' RACE reads, holding one entry per CDR3 protein. The sample includes about 270,000 distinct CDR3 sequences, roughly 17% of them seen just once. The sequencing sample was made of PBMCs or a T cell subset sorted from them (not recorded which). These receptors all come from a man between 18 and 29 years old who had mild COVID-19 (a few samples of this study predate the infection). Cell type and time point are not known.

The CDR3 DNA follows: TGTGCCAGCTCGACGGTCGGGGGCCTATACTATGGCTACACCTTC. Protein sequence: CASSTVGGLYYGYTF. This chain connects TRBV18 to TRBJ1-2; tentatively, D is TRBD1 (6 bases). The CDR3 is 15 amino acids. Germline values: CDR1 KGHSH, CDR2 LQKENI. The V end was cut by 6 bases, the J end by 3 bases, with 17 bases between.

The gene calls are TRBV5-1 and TRBJ1-4; perhaps TRBD1 as D (5 bases). The CDR3 is 15 amino acids. CDR1 and CDR2 (germline): SGHRS, YFSETQ. Trimming shortened V by 0 bases and J by 8 bases, and 14 bases separated the two germline ends. The CDR3 DNA sequence: TGCGCCAGCAGCTTGGGTCGCAGGGTGGAGGAAAAACTGTTTTTT. Translation gives CASSLGRRVEEKLFF. Full variable domain (rest looked up from reference TRBV5-1 and TRBJ1-4): KAGVTQTPRYLIKTRGQQVTLSCSPISGHRSVSWYQQTPGQGLQFLFEYFSETQRNKGNFPGRFSGRQFSNSRSEMNVSTLELGDSALYLCASSLGRRVEEKLFFGSGTQLSVL.

The chain employs TRBV7-2 and TRBJ1-3; D uncertain. The CDR3 length is 15 residues. The V gene's germline CDR1 is SGHTA and CDR2 FQGNSA. V was shortened by 0 bases and J by 2 bases, with 8 bases between the two germline ends. The CDR3 nucleotides are TGTGCCAGCAGCTTAGCGGCGGCCCCTGGAAACACCATATATTTT. Translation gives CASSLAAAPGNTIYF.

The genes are TRBV11-2 and TRBJ1-2; TRBD1 aligns across 7 bases. The CDR3 is 14 amino acids. V shed 5 bases and J 6 bases; nucleotides not matched to a gene: 9. Germline-derived CDR1 and CDR2 are SGHAT and FQNNGV. The DNA of the CDR3 is TGTGCCAGCAGCCCCCGTTGGCAGGGGGATGGCTACACCTTC. This sequence encodes CASSPRWQGDGYTF.

The chain combines TRBV12-3 or TRBV12-4 with TRBJ1-6; unclear D gene. V was clipped by 6 bases and J by 5 bases, with 14 bases between them. There are 15 residues in the CDR3. The CDR3 loop is CASRPGQRNNSPLHF. CDR3 bases: TGTGCCAGCAGACCCGGCCAGAGAAATAATTCACCCCTCCACTTT.

The chain has TRBV20-1 and TRBJ1-5, with a possible D match to TRBD1 (6 bases). The CDR3 is 14 amino acids. Germline loops: CDR1 DFQATT, CDR2 SNEGSKA (reference sequence). The V gene lost 3 bases and the J gene lost 7 bases, with 16 bases spanning the gap. Here the CDR3 DNA reads TGCAGTGCTAGGGCTTTCAGGGGCGGCCAGCCCCAGCATTTT. Translation: CSARAFRGGQPQHF.

This clonotype was counted at least ten times. CDR3: CASSYLPHTGQETQYF. The CDR3 DNA reads as TGTGCCAGCAGTTACCTTCCCCACACAGGGCAAGAGACCCAGTACTTC. The chain links TRBV6-1 to TRBJ2-5; possibly TRBD1 for D (6 bases). V was pared by 5 bases and J by 2 bases, with 18 bases between. Germline CDR1 and CDR2: MNHNS and SASEGT. The CDR3 consists of 16 residues.

This clonotype was recorded many times. The V gene is TRBV5-1, the J gene TRBJ2-7; D may be TRBD2 (5 bases). This CDR3 has 13 amino acids. Trimming left V 2 bases short and J 6 bases short, with 12 bases between. Germline V lookup: CDR1 SGHRS, CDR2 YFSETQ. As DNA, the CDR3 is TGCGCCAGCAGCTTTGAGGGTATGGTCGAGCAGTACTTC. Its translation: CASSFEGMVEQYF.

This chain uses TRBV9 with TRBJ1-2; 8 bases agree with TRBD1. The CDR3 extends over 14 amino acids. Germline V CDR1 and CDR2: SGDLS, YYNGEE. The V and J ends lost 3 bases and 5 bases, in that order; junction bases with no gene match: 6. The CDR3 region is CASSASGGAYGYTF. CDR3 bases: TGTGCCAGCAGCGCCTCAGGGGGCGCATATGGCTACACCTTC.

V usage is TRBV2 and J usage is TRBJ1-6; D gene unclear. The CDR3 consists of 17 residues. Germline V gene sequence: CDR1 SNHLY, CDR2 FYNNEI. The V gene lost 7 bases and the J gene lost 0 bases, with 16 bases spanning the gap. In DNA, the CDR3 is TGTGCCAGCAACGGAACCCCCGGCCGCTCCTATAATTCACCCCTCCACTTT. The encoded protein is CASNGTPGRSYNSPLHF.

The rearrangement joins TRBV28 to TRBJ2-3, with a possible D match to TRBD2 (5 bases). Trimming removed 3 bases from V and 2 bases from J, with 12 bases in between. The CDR3 runs to 15 residues. CDR1 is MDHEN, CDR2 SYDVKM, per germline. The CDR3 DNA follows: TGTGCCAGCAGTTTTCAAGGGAGATACACAGATACGCAGTATTTT. Its translation is CASSFQGRYTDTQYF.

This clonotype was observed a handful of times. This chain connects TRBV7-9 to TRBJ2-7; a possible D gene is TRBD2 (5 bases). V was trimmed by 8 bases and J by 5 bases, leaving 13 bases between them. This CDR3 spans 12 amino acids. Per germline, CDR1 SEHNR and CDR2 FQNEAQ (reference sequence). In DNA, the CDR3 is TGTGCCAGCTCCGGGGATCTCAACGAGCAGTACGTC. Residues: CASSGDLNEQYV.

The table lists this clonotype with a few counts. This chain joins TRBV6-2 or TRBV6-3 and TRBJ2-7, with 8 positions matching TRBD1. Germline V gives CDR1 MNHEY, CDR2 SVGEGT. Trimming at V came to 6 bases and at J to 7 bases, leaving 14 bases not matched to a gene. The CDR3 length is 15 residues. The CDR3 sequence: CASSPRGPIRQEQYV. CDR3 sequence (DNA): TGTGCCAGCAGCCCCAGGGGGCCTATCAGGCAGGAGCAGTACGTC.

This clonotype was counted only a few times. The genes are TRBV29-1 and TRBJ2-3; TRBD2 aligns across 13 bases. The CDR3 runs 15 residues. J lost 5 bases, V lost 6 bases, and 8 bases had no gene match. Germline V gene data show CDR1 as SQVTM and CDR2 as ANQGSEA. CDR3 amino acids: CSVARTSGGGDTQYF. For the CDR3, the DNA is TGCAGCGTCGCCAGGACTAGCGGGGGAGGAGATACGCAGTATTTT.

This clonotype appeared many times. The rearrangement uses TRBV6-2 or TRBV6-3 and TRBJ2-1; the match to TRBD2 covers 9 bases. CDR1 and CDR2 from the germline V gene are MNHEY and SVGEGT. The V and J ends lost 6 bases and 6 bases, in that order; junction bases with no gene match: 9. The CDR3 has 15 residues. This CDR3 is CASRSGTSFSNEQFF. Here the CDR3 DNA reads TGTGCCAGCAGATCCGGGACTAGCTTTTCCAATGAGCAGTTCTTC.

This clonotype was seen a few times. The DNA for the CDR3 is TGTGCCAGCAGTAAGTTCTCTGGAAACACCATATATTTT. The encoded protein is CASSKFSGNTIYF. This chain joins TRBV5-6 and TRBJ1-3; D is ambiguous. The V end lost 5 bases, the J end lost 0 bases, and 6 bases lay between the germline ends. Germline V gene data show CDR1 as SGHDT and CDR2 as YYEEEE. This CDR3 is 13 amino acids long.